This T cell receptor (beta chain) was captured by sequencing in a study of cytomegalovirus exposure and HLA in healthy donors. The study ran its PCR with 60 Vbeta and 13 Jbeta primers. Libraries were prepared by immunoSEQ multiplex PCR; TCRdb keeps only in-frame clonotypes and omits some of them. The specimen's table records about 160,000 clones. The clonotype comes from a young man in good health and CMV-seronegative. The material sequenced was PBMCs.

The CDR3 DNA follows: TGTGCCAGCAGCTTGAGGCGTCTAACCTACGAGCAGTACTTC. Encoded protein: CASSLRRLTYEQYF. The chain links TRBV7-7 to TRBJ2-5; D ambiguous. The end of the DNA fits TRBJ2-7 better, so the J call may be wrong. This CDR3 spans 14 amino acids. Germline-derived CDR1 and CDR2 are SSHAT and FNYEAQ (reference sequence).